Each of the 2 T cell receptor beta chains below was sequenced from the same sample in a study of blood T cell repertoires in COVID-19. Data came from immunoSEQ multiplex PCR; TCRdb stores just in-frame clones and leaves some out. The sample holds a few hundred thousand clones, about four fifths seen once. Sequencing used peripheral blood. The receptors originated from a woman between 18 and 29 years old with acute or convalescent COVID-19.

V usage is TRBV6-5 and J usage is TRBJ2-6; 7 nucleotides align to TRBD2. The CDR3 runs to 16 residues. Germline CDR1 reads MNHEY; CDR2 reads SVGAGI. J gave up 5 bases and V 0 bases, and 4 bases lay outside the gene matches. The CDR3 here is CASSYSGGTRANVLTF. In nucleotides, the CDR3 is TGTGCCAGCAGTTACTCGGGGGGGACCAGGGCCAACGTCCTGACTTTC.

J is TRBJ2-3 and V is TRBV29-1; 10 positions match TRBD1. The CDR3 loop spans 14 amino acids. The V and J ends lost 6 bases and 6 bases, in that order; junction bases with no gene match: 9. In germline, CDR1 is SQVTM, CDR2 ANQGSEA. The CDR3 is CSVGGTGARDTQYF. CDR3 coding DNA: TGCAGCGTGGGGGGGACAGGGGCGAGGGATACGCAGTATTTT.